These T cell receptor beta chains were read from a single sample in a study of blood T cell repertoires in COVID-19. Assay used: immunoSEQ multiplex PCR; TCRdb lists only in-frame clones, some missing. The sample holds 45,000 or so clones, approximately 86% seen once. The specimen was peripheral blood. These receptors originate from a man of 80 years or more in a cohort sampled during active COVID-19. Both conserved end residues are part of each CDR3. A D gene is named only where the DNA matches it firmly. Rows give clone size only sometimes, using once, few, many, or a class for an expanded clone.

J gene: TRBJ2-2
clone size: -
D gene: TRBD1
CDR3 length: 15
V gene: TRBV19
CDR3 protein: CASTMGQGNTGELFF
CDR3 DNA: TGTGCCAGTACTATGGGACAGGGAAACACCGGGGAGCTGTTTTTT

J gene: TRBJ2-1
clone size: -
D gene: TRBD2
CDR3 length: 16
V gene: TRBV7-9
CDR3 protein: CASSLGGGRNRNEQFF
CDR3 DNA: TGTGCCAGCAGCTTGGGAGGCGGGAGAAATAGGAATGAGCAGTTCTTC

J gene: TRBJ2-4
clone size: once
D gene: TRBD1
CDR3 length: 19
V gene: TRBV5-6
CDR3 protein: CASSLLGIPGGRKKNIQYF
CDR3 DNA: TGTGCCAGCAGCTTGTTAGGAATCCCAGGGGGTCGGAAGAAAAACATTCAGTACTTC

J gene: TRBJ1-2
clone size: -
D gene: TRBD1
CDR3 length: 13
V gene: TRBV11-2
CDR3 protein: CASSLGTGAGYTF
CDR3 DNA: TGTGCCAGCAGCTTAGGGACAGGGGCGGGCTACACCTTC

J gene: TRBJ2-5
clone size: -
D gene: -
CDR3 length: 16
V gene: TRBV18
CDR3 protein: CASSAIKPPYQETQYF
CDR3 DNA: TGTGCCAGCTCAGCGATCAAACCCCCGTACCAAGAGACCCAGTACTTC

J gene: TRBJ1-4
clone size: -
D gene: TRBD1
CDR3 length: 15
V gene: TRBV5-1
CDR3 protein: CASSLGGQKIEKLFF
CDR3 DNA: TGCGCCAGCAGCTTAGGGGGACAGAAGATTGAAAAACTGTTTTTT

J gene: TRBJ2-1
clone size: -
D gene: -
CDR3 length: 15
V gene: TRBV19
CDR3 protein: CASSQRFSSYNEQFF
CDR3 DNA: TGTGCCAGTAGTCAGCGGTTCAGCTCCTACAATGAGCAGTTCTTC

J gene: TRBJ2-1
clone size: -
D gene: TRBD1
CDR3 length: 14
V gene: TRBV5-1
CDR3 protein: CASDPGQGYGEQFF
CDR3 DNA: TGCGCCAGCGATCCGGGACAGGGATATGGTGAGCAGTTCTTC

J gene: TRBJ2-3
clone size: -
D gene: TRBD2
CDR3 length: 16
V gene: TRBV28
CDR3 protein: CASLTPQAGEGDTQYF
CDR3 DNA: TGTGCCAGCCTAACCCCACAAGCGGGAGAGGGGGATACGCAGTATTTT

J gene: TRBJ2-7
clone size: -
D gene: -
CDR3 length: 12
V gene: TRBV29-1
CDR3 protein: CSAKQGPYEQYF
CDR3 DNA: TGCAGCGCAAAACAGGGACCCTACGAGCAGTACTTC

J gene: TRBJ1-2
clone size: -
D gene: -
CDR3 length: 16
V gene: TRBV2
CDR3 protein: CASSEVGAGDHYGYTF
CDR3 DNA: TGTGCCAGCAGTGAGGTAGGGGCAGGCGACCACTATGGCTACACCTTC

J gene: TRBJ1-4
clone size: -
D gene: -
CDR3 length: 14
V gene: TRBV28
CDR3 protein: CASSLGQIGEKLFF
CDR3 DNA: TGTGCCAGCAGTTTAGGTCAAATCGGTGAAAAACTGTTTTTT

J gene: TRBJ2-5
clone size: -
D gene: TRBD1
CDR3 length: 11
V gene: TRBV3-1/TRBV3-2
CDR3 protein: CASEQGETQYF
CDR3 DNA: TGTGCCAGCGAACAGGGGGAGACCCAGTACTTC

J gene: TRBJ2-7
clone size: -
D gene: -
CDR3 length: 11
V gene: TRBV2
CDR3 protein: CASSEYLEQYF
CDR3 DNA: TGTGCCAGCAGTGAATATTTGGAGCAGTACTTC

J gene: TRBJ2-7
clone size: once
D gene: TRBD1
CDR3 length: 15
V gene: TRBV6-5
CDR3 protein: CASRRQGVRPYEQYF
CDR3 DNA: TGTGCCAGCAGACGGCAGGGGGTAAGGCCCTACGAGCAGTACTTC

J gene: TRBJ1-4
clone size: -
D gene: -
CDR3 length: 17
V gene: TRBV5-1
CDR3 protein: CASSKSSRGGRDEKLFF
CDR3 DNA: TGCGCCAGCAGCAAATCTTCTCGGGGAGGAAGGGACGAAAAACTGTTTTTT

J gene: TRBJ1-1
clone size: few
D gene: -
CDR3 length: 13
V gene: TRBV6-1
CDR3 protein: CASSDRFNTEAFF
CDR3 DNA: TGTGCCAGCAGTGACAGATTCAACACTGAAGCTTTCTTT

J gene: TRBJ1-2
clone size: -
D gene: TRBD1
CDR3 length: 13
V gene: TRBV6-5
CDR3 protein: CATVTTGRSGYTF
CDR3 DNA: TGTGCCACCGTCACGACAGGGCGGAGTGGCTACACCTTC

J gene: TRBJ1-6
clone size: -
D gene: TRBD1
CDR3 length: 14
V gene: TRBV9
CDR3 protein: CASSEQGANSPLHF
CDR3 DNA: TGTGCCAGCAGCGAACAGGGGGCCAATTCACCCCTCCACTTT

J gene: TRBJ1-2
clone size: -
D gene: -
CDR3 length: 15
V gene: TRBV28
CDR3 protein: CASSLPASRSYGYTF
CDR3 DNA: TGTGCCAGCAGTTTGCCAGCATCAAGGAGCTATGGCTACACCTTC

J gene: TRBJ2-7
clone size: -
D gene: TRBD2
CDR3 length: 12
V gene: TRBV11-2
CDR3 protein: CASSLDSGEKYF
CDR3 DNA: TGTGCCAGCAGCTTAGATAGCGGGGAGAAGTACTTC

J gene: TRBJ1-2
clone size: -
D gene: -
CDR3 length: 15
V gene: TRBV15
CDR3 protein: CATSPPDRLGYGYTF
CDR3 DNA: TGTGCCACCAGCCCTCCCGACAGGTTGGGCTATGGCTACACCTTC